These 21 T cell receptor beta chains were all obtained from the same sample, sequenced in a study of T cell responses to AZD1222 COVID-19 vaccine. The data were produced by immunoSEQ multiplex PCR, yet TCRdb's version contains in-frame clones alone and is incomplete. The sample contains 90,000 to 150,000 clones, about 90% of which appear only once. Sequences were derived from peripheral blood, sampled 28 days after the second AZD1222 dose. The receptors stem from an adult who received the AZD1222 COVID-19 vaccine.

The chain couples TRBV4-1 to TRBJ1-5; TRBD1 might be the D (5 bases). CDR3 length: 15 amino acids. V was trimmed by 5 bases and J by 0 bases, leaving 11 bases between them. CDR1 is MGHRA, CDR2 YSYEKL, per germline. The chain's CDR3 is CASSIRENSNQPQHF. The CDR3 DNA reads TGCGCCAGCAGCATCAGGGAGAATAGCAATCAGCCCCAGCATTTT.

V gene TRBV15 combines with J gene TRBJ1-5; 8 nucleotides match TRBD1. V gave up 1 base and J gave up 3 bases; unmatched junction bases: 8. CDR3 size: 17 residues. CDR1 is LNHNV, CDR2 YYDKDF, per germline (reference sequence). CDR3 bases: TGTGCCACCAGCAGAGGAAGAAGGACAGGGATCAATCAGCCCCAGCATTTT. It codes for CATSRGRRTGINQPQHF.

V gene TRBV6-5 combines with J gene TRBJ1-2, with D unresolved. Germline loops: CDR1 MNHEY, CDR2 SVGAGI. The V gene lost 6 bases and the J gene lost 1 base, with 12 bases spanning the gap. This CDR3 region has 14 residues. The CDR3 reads CASRAIRVNYGYTF. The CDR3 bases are TGTGCCAGCAGGGCGATCCGGGTTAACTATGGCTACACCTTC.

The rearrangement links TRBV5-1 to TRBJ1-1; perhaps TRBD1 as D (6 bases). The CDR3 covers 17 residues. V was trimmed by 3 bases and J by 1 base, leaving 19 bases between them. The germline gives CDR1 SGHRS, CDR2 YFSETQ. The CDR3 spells CASSSQGGGLGNTEAFF. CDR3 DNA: TGCGCCAGCAGCTCCCAAGGCGGGGGGCTAGGGAACACTGAAGCTTTCTTT.

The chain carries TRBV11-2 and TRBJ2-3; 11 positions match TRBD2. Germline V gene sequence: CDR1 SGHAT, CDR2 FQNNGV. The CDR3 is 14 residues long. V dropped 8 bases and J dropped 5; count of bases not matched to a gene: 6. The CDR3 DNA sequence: TGTGCCAGCCTTACTAGCGGGGGAGGAGATACGCAGTATTTT. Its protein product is CASLTSGGGDTQYF.

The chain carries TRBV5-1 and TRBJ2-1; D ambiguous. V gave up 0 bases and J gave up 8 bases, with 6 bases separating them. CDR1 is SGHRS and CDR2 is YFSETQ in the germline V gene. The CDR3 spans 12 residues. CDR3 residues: CASSLGQDEQFF. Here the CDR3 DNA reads TGCGCCAGCAGCTTGGGGCAGGATGAGCAGTTCTTC. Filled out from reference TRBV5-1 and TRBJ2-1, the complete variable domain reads KAGVTQTPRYLIKTRGQQVTLSCSPISGHRSVSWYQQTPGQGLQFLFEYFSETQRNKGNFPGRFSGRQFSNSRSEMNVSTLELGDSALYLCASSLGQDEQFFGPGTRLTVL.

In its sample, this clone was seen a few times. The CDR3 DNA is TGTGCCAGCAGACGGGGTAGGCACACCGGGGAGCTGTTTTTT. Protein: CASRRGRHTGELFF. V gene TRBV27 combines with J gene TRBJ2-2, with a tentative D call TRBD2 (5 bases). Trimming pared 6 bases from V and 3 bases from J, leaving 11 bases between. In germline, CDR1 is MNHEY, CDR2 SMNVEV (reference sequence). The CDR3 has 14 amino acids.

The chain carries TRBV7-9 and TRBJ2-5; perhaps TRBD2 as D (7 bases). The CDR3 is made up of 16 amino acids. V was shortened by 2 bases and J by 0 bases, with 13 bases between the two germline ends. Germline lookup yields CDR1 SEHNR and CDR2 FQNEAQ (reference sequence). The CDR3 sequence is CASSLWGLADQETQYF. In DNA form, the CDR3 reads TGTGCCAGCAGCTTATGGGGGCTAGCGGACCAAGAGACCCAGTACTTC.

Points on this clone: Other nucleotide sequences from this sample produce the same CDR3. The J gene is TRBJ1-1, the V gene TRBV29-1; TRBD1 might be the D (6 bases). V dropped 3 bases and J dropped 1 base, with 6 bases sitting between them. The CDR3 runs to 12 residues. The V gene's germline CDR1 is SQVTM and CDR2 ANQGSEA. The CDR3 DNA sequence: TGCAGCGTTGACAGGGGGAACACTGAAGCTTTCTTT. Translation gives CSVDRGNTEAFF. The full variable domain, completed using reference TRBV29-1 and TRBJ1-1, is SAVISQKPSRDICQRGTSLTIQCQVDSQVTMMFWYRQQPGQSLTLIATANQGSEATYESGFVIDKFPISRPNLTFSTLTVSNMSPEDSSIYLCSVDRGNTEAFFGQGTRLTVV.

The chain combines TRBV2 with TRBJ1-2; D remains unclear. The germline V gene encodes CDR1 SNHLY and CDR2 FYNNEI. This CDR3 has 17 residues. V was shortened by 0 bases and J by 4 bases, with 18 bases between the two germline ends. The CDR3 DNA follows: TGTGCCAGCAGTGAAGCCAGAGGCTACAGTGACGGCTATGGCTACACCTTC. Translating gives CASSEARGYSDGYGYTF.

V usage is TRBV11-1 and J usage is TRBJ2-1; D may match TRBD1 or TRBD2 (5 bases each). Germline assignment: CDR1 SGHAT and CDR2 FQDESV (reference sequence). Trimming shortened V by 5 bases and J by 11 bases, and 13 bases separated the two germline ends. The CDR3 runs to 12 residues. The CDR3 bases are TGTGCCAGCAGCGGGACCGTTCGAAAGCAGTTCTTC. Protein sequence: CASSGTVRKQFF.

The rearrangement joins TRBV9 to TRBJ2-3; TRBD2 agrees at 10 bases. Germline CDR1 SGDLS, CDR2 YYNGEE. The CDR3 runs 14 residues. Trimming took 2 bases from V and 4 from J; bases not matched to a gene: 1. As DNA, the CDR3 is TGTGCCAGCAGCGTTACTAGCGGGGCAGATACGCAGTATTTT. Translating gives CASSVTSGADTQYF.

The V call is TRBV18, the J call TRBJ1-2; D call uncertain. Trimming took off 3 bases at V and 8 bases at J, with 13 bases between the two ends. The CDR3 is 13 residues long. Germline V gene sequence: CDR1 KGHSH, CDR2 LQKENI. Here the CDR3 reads CASSPDGDRGYTF. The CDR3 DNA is TGTGCCAGCTCACCGGACGGGGATCGGGGCTACACCTTC.

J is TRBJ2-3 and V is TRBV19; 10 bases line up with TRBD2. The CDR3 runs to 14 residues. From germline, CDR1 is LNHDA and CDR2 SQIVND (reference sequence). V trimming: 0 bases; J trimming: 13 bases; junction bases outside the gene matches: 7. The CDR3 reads CASSIEGGLAGEYF. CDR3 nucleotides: TGTGCCAGTAGTATAGAAGGGGGCCTAGCGGGGGAGTATTTT.

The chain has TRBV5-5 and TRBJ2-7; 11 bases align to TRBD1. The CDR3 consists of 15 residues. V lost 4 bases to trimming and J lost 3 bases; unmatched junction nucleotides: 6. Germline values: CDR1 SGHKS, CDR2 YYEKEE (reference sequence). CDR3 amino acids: CASSSRDRGYYEQYF. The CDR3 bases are TGTGCCAGCAGCAGTCGGGACAGGGGGTACTACGAGCAGTACTTC.

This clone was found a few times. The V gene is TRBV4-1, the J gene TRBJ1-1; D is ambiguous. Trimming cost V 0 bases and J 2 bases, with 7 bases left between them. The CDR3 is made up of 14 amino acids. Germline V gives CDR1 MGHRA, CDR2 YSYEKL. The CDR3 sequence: CASSQDRGNTEAFF. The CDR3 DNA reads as TGCGCCAGCAGCCAAGACCGGGGTAACACTGAAGCTTTCTTT.

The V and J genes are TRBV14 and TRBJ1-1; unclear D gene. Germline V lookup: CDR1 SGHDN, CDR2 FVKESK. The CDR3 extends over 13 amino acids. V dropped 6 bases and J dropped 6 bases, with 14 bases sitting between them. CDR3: CASRMGGLAEAFF. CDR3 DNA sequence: TGTGCCAGCAGAATGGGAGGGCTCGCTGAAGCTTTCTTT.

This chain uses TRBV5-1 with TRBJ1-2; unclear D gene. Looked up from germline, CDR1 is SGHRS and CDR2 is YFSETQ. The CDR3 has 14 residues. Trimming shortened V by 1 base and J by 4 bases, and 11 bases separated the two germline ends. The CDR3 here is CASSLPGDFYGYTF. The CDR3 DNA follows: TGCGCCAGCAGCTTGCCAGGCGATTTCTATGGCTACACCTTC.

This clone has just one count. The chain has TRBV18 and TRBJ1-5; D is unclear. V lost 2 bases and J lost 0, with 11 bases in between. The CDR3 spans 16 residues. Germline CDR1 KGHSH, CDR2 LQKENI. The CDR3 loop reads CASSPMPPGSNQPQHF. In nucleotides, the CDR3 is TGTGCCAGCTCACCAATGCCCCCGGGTAGCAATCAGCCCCAGCATTTT.

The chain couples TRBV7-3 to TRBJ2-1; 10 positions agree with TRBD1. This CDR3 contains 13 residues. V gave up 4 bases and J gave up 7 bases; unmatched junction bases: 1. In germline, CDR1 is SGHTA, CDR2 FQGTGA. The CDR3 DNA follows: TGTGCCAGCAGCTCGGGACAGGGGAATGAGCAGTTCTTC. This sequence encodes CASSSGQGNEQFF. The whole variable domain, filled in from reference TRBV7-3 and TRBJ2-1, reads GAGVSQTPSNKVTEKGKYVELRCDPISGHTALYWYRQSLGQGPEFLIYFQGTGAADDSGLPNDRFFAVRPEGSVSTLKIQRTERGDSAVYLCASSSGQGNEQFFGPGTRLTVL.

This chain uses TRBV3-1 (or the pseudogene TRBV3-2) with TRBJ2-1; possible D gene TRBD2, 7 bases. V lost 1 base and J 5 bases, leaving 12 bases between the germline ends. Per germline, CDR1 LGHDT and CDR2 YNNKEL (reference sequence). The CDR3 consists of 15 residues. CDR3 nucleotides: TGTGCCAGCAGCCAAGGGCGGGGGCTAAACAATGAGCAGTTCTTC. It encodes CASSQGRGLNNEQFF.